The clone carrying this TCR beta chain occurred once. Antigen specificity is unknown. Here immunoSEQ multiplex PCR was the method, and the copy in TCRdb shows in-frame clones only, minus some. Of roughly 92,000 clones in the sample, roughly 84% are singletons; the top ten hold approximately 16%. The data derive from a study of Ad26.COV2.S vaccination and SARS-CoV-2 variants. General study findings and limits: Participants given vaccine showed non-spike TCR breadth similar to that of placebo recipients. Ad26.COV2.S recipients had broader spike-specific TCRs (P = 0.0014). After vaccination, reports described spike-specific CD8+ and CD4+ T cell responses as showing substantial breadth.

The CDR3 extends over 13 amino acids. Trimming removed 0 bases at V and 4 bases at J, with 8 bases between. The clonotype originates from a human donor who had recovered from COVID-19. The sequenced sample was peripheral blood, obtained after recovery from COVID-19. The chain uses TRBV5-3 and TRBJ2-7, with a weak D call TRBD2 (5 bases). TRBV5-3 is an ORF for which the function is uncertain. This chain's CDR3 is CARSLAAGYEQYF. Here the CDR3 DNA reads TGTGCCAGAAGCTTGGCCGCGGGTTACGAGCAGTACTTC.